The 29 T cell receptor beta chains below were found in one sample sequenced in a study of T cells after yellow fever vaccination. Each CDR3 protein is one row after TCRdb ran MiXCR on the 5' RACE reads. The profile shows 500,000 to 650,000 distinct CDR3 sequences, 12% of them singletons. Sequencing was performed on PBMCs, taken on the day of the yellow fever booster vaccination. These receptors all stem from a man aged 30 to 45 who received the YFV17D yellow fever vaccine.

The chain uses TRBV10-1 and TRBJ2-3; D remains ambiguous. Germline CDR1 WNHNN, CDR2 SYGVQD (reference sequence). This CDR3 has 15 residues. Trimming cost V 0 bases and J 0 bases, with 7 bases left between them. The CDR3 DNA reads TGCGCCAGCAGTGAGTCGGCGGCTAGCACAGATACGCAGTATTTT. Its protein product is CASSESAASTDTQYF.

The chain links TRBV11-2 to TRBJ2-2; D remains unclear. The CDR3 covers 15 residues. Trimming left V 2 bases short and J 0 bases short, with 7 bases between. Germline CDR1 and CDR2: SGHAT and FQNNGV. CDR3 sequence reads: CASSLFATNTGELFF. CDR3 DNA: TGTGCCAGCAGCTTATTCGCTACGAACACCGGGGAGCTGTTTTTT.

The J gene is TRBJ2-5, the V gene TRBV5-6, with D tentatively TRBD1 (6 bases). V shed 2 bases and J shed 5 bases, with 13 bases lying between them. CDR1 and CDR2 from the germline V gene are SGHDT and YYEEEE. This CDR3 spans 14 amino acids. The CDR3 DNA sequence: TGTGCCAGCAGCTTTTCAGGGGCGCGGGAGACCCAGTACTTC. Amino acid sequence: CASSFSGARETQYF.

The V and J genes are TRBV15 and TRBJ2-2; unclear D gene. V shed 6 bases and J shed 1 base, with 12 bases lying between them. CDR3 size: 15 residues. CDR1 and CDR2 from the germline V gene are LNHNV and YYDKDF (reference sequence). CDR3 in amino acids: CATREGRWNTGELFF. CDR3 nucleotide sequence: TGTGCCACCAGGGAAGGACGGTGGAACACCGGGGAGCTGTTTTTT.

The CDR3 nucleotides are TGTGCCAGCAGCAAAGACGGGGATAGCAATCAGCCCCAGCATTTT. Its protein is CASSKDGDSNQPQHF. This chain connects TRBV7-2 to TRBJ1-5; D is undetermined. The CDR3 spans 15 residues. In germline, CDR1 is SGHTA, CDR2 FQGNSA. Trimming took off 5 bases at V and 0 bases at J, with 11 bases between the two ends.

This clonotype appeared a few times. This chain links TRBV7-2 with TRBJ1-5, with TRBD1 as a possible D gene (5 bases). The V gene's germline CDR1 is SGHTA and CDR2 FQGNSA. The CDR3 runs to 14 residues. Between the trimmed V and J ends, which lost 2 bases and 4 bases, there was a span of 9 bases. CDR3 DNA sequence: TGTGCCAGCAGCTTAAGGGGAACTAATCAGCCCCAGCATTTT. This gives the protein CASSLRGTNQPQHF.

The chain joins TRBV12-3 or TRBV12-4 to TRBJ2-5; 7 bases agree with TRBD1. This CDR3 comprises 16 residues. With V trimmed by 4 bases and J by 4 bases, 12 bases remained unmatched. CDR3 coding DNA: TGTGCCAGCAGTTCCTTAACAGGGGCCGTTGGAGAGACCCAGTACTTC. This sequence encodes CASSSLTGAVGETQYF.

This clonotype was observed at least ten times. CDR3 loop: CASMVDAGMEQFF. CDR3 in DNA: TGCGCCAGCATGGTGGACGCAGGTATGGAGCAGTTCTTC. The chain recombines TRBV5-1 with TRBJ2-1; D is unclear. This CDR3 region has 13 residues. The ends were cut back, 6 bases at V and 10 bases at J, with 17 bases in the middle. Germline loops: CDR1 SGHRS, CDR2 YFSETQ.

This clonotype was counted a few times. The chain employs TRBV5-1 and TRBJ2-4, with D hard to call. V lost 4 bases to trimming and J lost 3 bases, with 14 bases between them. This CDR3 spans 15 amino acids. The germline V gene has CDR1 SGHRS and CDR2 YFSETQ. CDR3 in DNA: TGCGCCAGCAGCCCCGTCCTGGGGTACAAAAACATTCAGTACTTC. Translation gives CASSPVLGYKNIQYF.

The rearrangement joins TRBV28 to TRBJ2-2; TRBD1 might be the D (5 bases). V lost 3 bases and J 0 bases, leaving 8 bases between the germline ends. The germline V gene encodes CDR1 MDHEN and CDR2 SYDVKM. The CDR3 has 15 residues. The CDR3 DNA reads as TGTGCCAGCAGTTTTCAGGGCTCGAACACCGGGGAGCTGTTTTTT. The encoded protein is CASSFQGSNTGELFF.

The chain combines TRBV15 with TRBJ2-5; tentative D call: TRBD1 (5 bases). Germline V gives CDR1 LNHNV, CDR2 YYDKDF (reference sequence). CDR3 length: 15 amino acids. V dropped 1 base and J dropped 5 bases, with 14 bases sitting between them. The CDR3 bases are TGTGCCACCAGCAGAGCGGCAGGGTGGCAGGAGACCCAGTACTTC. Translated, it gives CATSRAAGWQETQYF.

This clonotype has just one count. The chain employs TRBV4-1 and TRBJ2-2; unclear D gene. Germline V gene sequence: CDR1 MGHRA, CDR2 YSYEKL. Deletions cut 5 bases from V and 0 bases from J, with 7 bases between. The CDR3 extends over 14 amino acids. The CDR3 here is CASSSGTNTGELFF. The CDR3 region has the DNA TGCGCCAGCAGCTCTGGAACGAACACCGGGGAGCTGTTTTTT.

At least ten counts were recorded for this clonotype. This chain connects TRBV9 to TRBJ2-1; TRBD1 might be the D (5 bases). Per germline, CDR1 SGDLS and CDR2 YYNGEE. Trimming cost V 4 bases and J 12 bases, with 14 bases left between them. The CDR3 sequence is 12 residues long. The CDR3 DNA sequence: TGTGCCAGCAGCAAGGACACCAGCAGGCAGTTCTTC. Translating gives CASSKDTSRQFF.

This sequence joins TRBV29-1 and TRBJ2-7; 8 bases fit TRBD2. This CDR3 is 13 amino acids long. V shed 7 bases, J shed 7 bases, and the junction held 12 bases outside the gene matches. From germline, CDR1 is SQVTM and CDR2 ANQGSEA. CDR3 DNA: TGCAGCGCACACAGGGCCACGGGGGGGGAGCAGTACTTC. This gives the protein CSAHRATGGEQYF.

This clonotype was detected only a few times. This chain joins TRBV7-8 and TRBJ2-4, with D possibly called TRBD1 or TRBD2 (5 bases each). The CDR3 contains 14 residues. Trimming pared 5 bases from V and 8 bases from J, leaving 16 bases between. Per the germline V gene, CDR1 is SGHVS and CDR2 is FQNEAQ. As DNA, the CDR3 is TGTGCCAGCAGCCTTGGGACGGAAGTGGACATTCAGTACTTC. It encodes CASSLGTEVDIQYF.

This clonotype was picked up a small number of times. The rearrangement links TRBV28 to TRBJ1-5, with D perhaps TRBD1 (5 bases). Trimming shortened V by 4 bases and J by 0 bases, and 10 bases separated the two germline ends. There are 15 residues in the CDR3. The V gene's germline CDR1 is MDHEN and CDR2 SYDVKM. The DNA of the CDR3 is TGTGCCAGCAGTTGGGACCTCTATAGCAATCAGCCCCAGCATTTT. Translated, it gives CASSWDLYSNQPQHF. The full variable domain, rest sourced from reference TRBV28 and TRBJ1-5, is DVKVTQSSRYLVKRTGEKVFLECVQDMDHENMFWYRQDPGLGLRLIYFSYDVKMKEKGDIPEGYSVSREKKERFSLILESASTNQTSMYLCASSWDLYSNQPQHFGDGTRLSIL.

This clonotype was seen ten or more times. V and J are TRBV6-5 and TRBJ2-7; 8 bases line up with TRBD1. V gave up 6 bases and J gave up 3 bases; unmatched junction bases: 7. This CDR3 spans 14 amino acids. Germline V lookup: CDR1 MNHEY, CDR2 SVGAGI. CDR3 in amino acids: CASRTGQGFYEQYF. The CDR3 bases are TGTGCCAGCAGAACCGGACAGGGCTTCTACGAGCAGTACTTC.

The chain combines TRBV10-3 with TRBJ2-5; 12 nucleotides agree with TRBD1. The trim removed 6 bases at V and 5 bases at J, leaving 4 bases unmatched. Germline CDR1 is ENHRY and CDR2 is SYGVKD. This CDR3 is built from 14 residues. The CDR3 here is CAIRGQGATETQYF. CDR3 nucleotide sequence: TGTGCCATCAGGGGACAGGGGGCAACGGAGACCCAGTACTTC.

This clonotype was recorded many times. The rearrangement links TRBV20-1 to TRBJ1-1; TRBD1 might be the D (6 bases). Trimming left V 1 base short and J 3 bases short, with 6 bases between. The V gene's germline CDR1 is DFQATT and CDR2 SNEGSKA (reference sequence). This CDR3 comprises 12 residues. CDR3 residues: CSARAGDTEAFF. CDR3 DNA sequence: TGCAGTGCTAGAGCAGGGGACACTGAAGCTTTCTTT.

This clonotype has a handful of counts. V gene TRBV10-3 combines with J gene TRBJ2-3, with 13 bases lining up with TRBD2. Germline CDR1 reads ENHRY; CDR2 reads SYGVKD. Unmatched junction bases numbered 6, after V lost 6 bases and J lost 6 bases. This CDR3 is built from 15 residues. CDR3 loop: CAIRIGLAGEDTQYF. In nucleotides, the CDR3 is TGTGCCATCAGGATTGGACTAGCGGGAGAGGATACGCAGTATTTT.

The chain recombines TRBV30 with TRBJ1-2; 8 bases map to TRBD1. The CDR3 has 13 amino acids. Germline loops: CDR1 GTSNPN, CDR2 SVGIG (reference sequence). Unmatched junction bases numbered 8, after V lost 8 bases and J lost 3 bases. CDR3 sequence reads: CARRQGLDYGYTF. The DNA of the CDR3 is TGTGCCCGTAGACAGGGGTTGGACTATGGCTACACCTTC.

This clonotype has a handful of counts. V and J are TRBV6-5 and TRBJ2-3, with TRBD2 identical over 9 bases. This CDR3 is 17 amino acids long. The ends lost 0 bases at V and 4 bases at J; junction bases unmatched: 8. Per germline, CDR1 MNHEY and CDR2 SVGAGI. CDR3 loop: CASSYSQFEREADTQYF. In DNA form, the CDR3 reads TGTGCCAGCAGTTACTCGCAGTTCGAGCGGGAGGCAGATACGCAGTATTTT.

This clonotype came up a few times. This rearrangement joins TRBV7-8 to TRBJ1-5, with D maybe TRBD1 (5 bases). V lost 2 bases and J 6 bases, leaving 11 bases between the germline ends. The CDR3 runs 14 residues. Per the germline V gene, CDR1 is SGHVS and CDR2 is FQNEAQ. The DNA for the CDR3 is TGTGCCAGCAGCTTAACCCAGGGTGGTCAGCCCCAGCATTTT. It yields the protein CASSLTQGGQPQHF.

This clonotype was seen a handful of times. This chain connects TRBV12-3 or TRBV12-4 to TRBJ2-1, with TRBD2 identical over 13 bases. The length of the CDR3 is 16 residues. V shed 5 bases and J 7 bases; nucleotides not matched to a gene: 8. This CDR3 is CASSKLAGGPVNEQFF. CDR3 coding DNA: TGTGCCAGCAGTAAACTAGCGGGAGGGCCAGTGAATGAGCAGTTCTTC.

This clonotype has a handful of counts. This rearrangement joins TRBV25-1 to TRBJ1-1, with 8 bases identical to TRBD1. The CDR3 has 14 amino acids. CDR1 MGHDK and CDR2 SYGVNS come from the germline V gene. Unmatched junction bases numbered 5, after V lost 7 bases and J lost 1 base. The DNA for the CDR3 is TGTGCCAGCACCCGACAGGGGTCGAACACTGAAGCTTTCTTT. Protein sequence: CASTRQGSNTEAFF.

The rearrangement joins TRBV10-1 to TRBJ2-7; the match to TRBD2 covers 11 bases. V dropped 0 bases and J dropped 4; count of bases not matched to a gene: 2. CDR3 length equals 15 residues. Germline CDR1 and CDR2: WNHNN and SYGVQD (reference sequence). DNA for the CDR3: TGCGCCAGCAGTGAGTCCACTAGCGGGAGATACGAGCAGTACTTC. Its protein is CASSESTSGRYEQYF.

This clonotype was seen a few times. The J gene is TRBJ2-1, the V gene TRBV5-1; 10 nucleotides match TRBD2. The length of the CDR3 is 14 residues. V lost 4 bases to trimming and J lost 14 bases; unmatched junction nucleotides: 12. Looked up from germline, CDR1 is SGHRS and CDR2 is YFSETQ. This CDR3 reads CASSHSSGSVNEFF. The CDR3 DNA reads as TGCGCCAGCAGCCACTCTAGCGGGAGTGTTAATGAGTTCTTC.

The chain has TRBV7-9 and TRBJ2-2; 8 nucleotides align to TRBD2. CDR3 length equals 15 residues. Germline V gene sequence: CDR1 SEHNR, CDR2 FQNEAQ (reference sequence). V was pared by 3 bases and J by 6 bases, with 6 bases of the junction left unmatched. CDR3 loop: CASSFGREGPGELFF. CDR3 coding DNA: TGTGCCAGCAGCTTCGGCCGGGAGGGCCCCGGGGAGCTGTTTTTT.

The chain joins TRBV29-1 to TRBJ2-2; a possible D gene is TRBD2 (5 bases). The germline V gene has CDR1 SQVTM and CDR2 ANQGSEA. The V gene lost 4 bases and the J gene lost 1 base, with 10 bases spanning the gap. This CDR3 comprises 14 residues. CDR3 protein: CSVVERMNTGELFF. The CDR3 bases are TGCAGCGTTGTTGAGCGGATGAACACCGGGGAGCTGTTTTTT.